This TCR beta chain is from a study of T cells in Graves' hyperthyroidism and ophthalmopathy. Overall study context: Peripheral blood was acquired at first diagnosis, ahead of any therapy whatsoever.

Notes on the study in general: Blood held most thyroid clonotypes expanded above 0.001 frequency.

Template material for amplifying TCR beta CDR3 regions consisted of RNA transcripts. First-round RT-PCR targeting the TCR CDR3 was performed with the HTBI primer set. TCRdb ran MiXCR on the multiplex PCR reads and lists one entry per CDR3 protein. This repertoire shows about 640,000 distinct CDR3 sequences, under 25% found once; its top ten account for about 35%. Exclusion criteria comprised uncontrolled infection, other autoimmune disease, pregnancy or lactation. This clonotype was recorded a few times. Its antigen is unidentified. CDR3 size: 14 residues. The ends were cut back, 5 bases at V and 16 bases at J, with 26 bases in the middle. Germline V gene lookup returns CDR1 GTSNPN and CDR2 SVGIG (reference sequence).

Sequences were obtained from blood. This sequence joins TRBV30 and TRBJ2-2, with D perhaps assigned TRBD1 or TRBD2 (5 bases each). This clonotype was obtained from a young man with Graves' ophthalmopathy. CDR3: CAWATQGRHTKAFF. The CDR3 DNA follows: TGTGCCTGGGCAACTCAGGGACGCCATACTAAAGCGTTTTTT.